This T cell receptor (beta chain) was identified in a study of blood T cell repertoires in COVID-19 (TCRdb year 2020). Regarding the complete study: Collaborator samples came from the United States, Italy and Spain and covered acute and convalescent phases of COVID-19. The material from the prospective study consisted of cDNA or gDNA derived from T cells, B-cell-depleted T cells, or PBMCs. The dataset comprised deeply sampled blood TCRbeta repertoires from subjects exposed to, actively infected with, or recovered from COVID-19. The repertoires were released in a freely available public database meant as a resource for research on the immune response to SARS-CoV-2. Samples were obtained from the ongoing ImmuneRACE study (first 160 participants) and from 1,254 subjects provided by 6 global collaborators. A de-identified subject ID, COVID-19 status, age in years and sex were almost always included in the sample metadata. HLA class I and class II types, where available, came from metadata supplied by the sample provider rather than from assay-based typing.

Overall study results and their limits: How much clinical and demographic metadata was included differed by source and by participant, and the metadata was provided uncurated.

Each collaborating institution followed its own protocols to collect whole blood in K2EDTA tubes. For TCRbeta analysis, collaborator samples were shipped as frozen whole blood, as isolated PBMCs, or as DNA extracted from either sample type. With respect to this clone: The specificity of this receptor is unknown. No qualities accompany the bases; no much larger clone lies one base away.

TCRbeta CDR3 regions were amplified from genomic DNA using the immunoSEQ Assay, a bias-controlled multiplex PCR. Under the source paper's analysis protocol: Nucleated cell counts per sample were estimated from amplification of reference gene primers within the assay. Sequence reads were collapsed and filtered to measure the absolute abundance of every unique TCRbeta CDR3 rearrangement. Productive Simpson clonality was computed per sample as the square root of Simpson's diversity index over productive rearrangements. TCRdb's version of the immuneACCESS table is confined to in-frame rearrangements and falls short of the full clone set. An unresolved V gene accounts for under half of the shortfall where checked; the remainder is of unknown origin. V and J calls and clone size follow that table, whereas D and trimming were derived from the DNA. The sample has about 180,000 clones on record, roughly nine tenths of them singletons. The leading ten clones occupy around 21% of the sample.

The CDR3 goes from the cysteine to the phenylalanine over 13 residues. The DNA shown is the 39-base CDR3, in frame from base 1. Per the germline V gene, SGHTA is the CDR1 and FQGNSA is the CDR2. V loses 3 bases of germline sequence and J loses 6 bases, and the interval between the two ends is 9 bases. The sequenced sample was peripheral blood. The chain employs TRBV7-2 and TRBJ2-1; TRBD1 could be the D gene, as 6 bases match. The clonotype was recovered from a man aged 70-80 years with active or convalescent COVID-19. The nucleotide sequence is TGTGCCAGCAGCTTTCAGGGGTTCAATGAGCAGTTCTTC. Its protein reads: CASSFQGFNEQFF.